This TCR delta chain was sequenced in a study of gamma-delta T cells after stem cell transplantation (dated by TCRdb to about 2016). Libraries came from RT-PCR. These reads were obtained on an Illumina MiSeq. For TCRdb, the public reads were processed anew by CATT, and duplicate DNA sequences were folded into one row. Here the sample has 2,500 to 3,000 delta-chain clones; about 33% occur a single time. Of the sample, around 25% is held by the ten largest clones. Comments on this clone: The specificity of this receptor is unknown. Per-base quality was not reported, and no clone a single base away is much larger than it.

Via the germline V gene, CDR1 is GEAIGNYY and CDR2 EKD. For this chain, trimming is 3 bases at the V end and 2 bases at the J end, and the number of junction bases without a gene match is 12. The CDR3 numbers 17 residues from cysteine through phenylalanine. Left in the record is the CDR3 DNA by itself, 51 bases read in frame from the first base. Sequencing was carried out using gamma-delta T cells. The TCR sequence derives from a human donor. It is not recorded whose cells these are; they may come from a transplant donor. This sequence uses TRDV2 and TRDJ1, with 9 bases aligning to TRDD3. The CDR3 sequence is CACDALEGIRGTDKLIF. In nucleotide form, the sequence is TGTGCCTGTGACGCCCTTGAGGGGATACGCGGGACCGATAAACTCATCTTT.